Each of the 12 T cell receptor beta chains below was sequenced from the same sample in a study of blood T cells in healthy people across ages. Alongside a J-beta primer mix, a sample-barcoded 5' primer served in a second PCR lasting roughly 6 to 11 cycles. From the 5' RACE reads, TCRdb called clonotypes with MiXCR, one entry per CDR3 protein. The sample has fewer than 900,000 distinct CDR3 sequences, roughly 43% seen once. Specimen: blood. The receptors originated from a woman aged 55-69 years in good health.

This chain joins TRBV20-1 and TRBJ2-5, with TRBD2 matching over 11 bases. J gave up 11 bases and V 5 bases, and 13 bases lay outside the gene matches. Germline values: CDR1 DFQATT, CDR2 SNEGSKA (reference sequence). This CDR3 comprises 14 residues. The CDR3 is CSALPGTSGATQYF. The DNA of the CDR3 is TGCAGTGCTCTCCCCGGGACTAGCGGTGCCACTCAGTACTTC.

This clonotype was picked up a small number of times. This chain links TRBV11-1 with TRBJ2-5; TRBD2 might be the D (6 bases). The germline V and J ends were trimmed by 4 bases and 2 bases, with 11 bases remaining between them. Looked up from germline, CDR1 is SGHAT and CDR2 is FQDESV (reference sequence). The CDR3 covers 14 residues. DNA of the CDR3: TGTGCCAGCAGCTCGACGGGACTTCAAGAGACCCAGTACTTC. This codes for CASSSTGLQETQYF.

CDR3 region: CATSRDVDSRYGYTF. The CDR3, as DNA: TGTGCCACCAGCAGAGATGTGGACAGCCGTTATGGCTACACCTTC. This chain links TRBV15 with TRBJ1-2; D may be TRBD1 (6 bases). This CDR3 region has 15 residues. Trimming took 0 bases from V and 5 from J, leaving 13 bases between them. Germline assignment: CDR1 LNHNV and CDR2 YYDKDF (reference sequence).

The V and J genes are TRBV2 and TRBJ2-7; 13 bases agree with TRBD2. Germline V lookup: CDR1 SNHLY, CDR2 FYNNEI. V dropped 9 bases and J dropped 4; count of bases not matched to a gene: 0. This CDR3 has 12 amino acids. CDR3 region: CARGLAGYEQYF. The CDR3 DNA reads as TGTGCCAGGGGACTAGCGGGGTACGAGCAGTACTTC.

The chain joins TRBV28 to TRBJ1-5; 7 bases line up with TRBD1. This CDR3 comprises 14 residues. Trimming removed 6 bases from V and 1 base from J; junction bases left unmatched: 3. CDR1 is MDHEN, CDR2 SYDVKM, per germline. CDR3 loop: CASRLGQSNQPQHF. The CDR3 nucleotides read TGTGCCAGCAGACTGGGACAGAGCAATCAGCCCCAGCATTTT. Variable domain in full (rest from reference TRBV28 and TRBJ1-5): DVKVTQSSRYLVKRTGEKVFLECVQDMDHENMFWYRQDPGLGLRLIYFSYDVKMKEKGDIPEGYSVSREKKERFSLILESASTNQTSMYLCASRLGQSNQPQHFGDGTRLSIL.

This clonotype was observed at least ten times. This rearrangement joins TRBV15 to TRBJ2-6; D ambiguous. The V and J ends lost 0 bases and 0 bases respectively, with 6 bases between them. CDR1 is LNHNV and CDR2 is YYDKDF in the germline V gene (reference sequence). The CDR3 totals 16 residues. The CDR3 nucleotides read TGTGCCACCAGCAGAGATAAGGACTCTGGGGCCAACGTCCTGACTTTC. Translating gives CATSRDKDSGANVLTF.

J is TRBJ2-4 and V is TRBV12-3 or TRBV12-4, with a possible D match to TRBD2 (6 bases). Near its end, the DNA agrees better with TRBJ2-7, so the J call may be wrong. The CDR3 is 13 amino acids. The CDR3 here is CASSPLTSAEQYF. The CDR3, as DNA: TGTGCCAGCAGCCCCCTGACTAGTGCCGAGCAGTACTTC.

This clonotype has ten or more counts. V is TRBV29-1 and J is TRBJ2-5; D gene unclear. Germline V gene sequence: CDR1 SQVTM, CDR2 ANQGSEA. V shed 5 bases and J shed 7 bases, with 14 bases lying between them. The CDR3 covers 12 residues. The CDR3 sequence: CSVSHPPPTQYF. Here the CDR3 DNA reads TGCAGCGTTAGCCACCCTCCCCCGACCCAGTACTTC.

The rearrangement joins TRBV4-3 to TRBJ2-3; the D is unclear. Germline values: CDR1 LGHNA, CDR2 YSLEER. V lost 0 bases to trimming and J lost 1 base, with 11 bases between them. This CDR3 is 16 amino acids long. The CDR3: CASSQDTSPGTDTQYF. DNA for the CDR3: TGCGCCAGCAGCCAAGATACCAGTCCGGGCACAGATACGCAGTATTTT.

The V and J genes are TRBV7-3 and TRBJ1-1; D uncertain. The CDR3 has 13 amino acids. The germline gives CDR1 SGHTA, CDR2 FQGTGA. V gave up 2 bases and J gave up 12 bases, with 16 bases separating them. The chain's CDR3 is CASSLRGMGDPFF. The CDR3 DNA reads as TGTGCCAGCAGCTTACGCGGTATGGGAGATCCTTTCTTT. Using reference TRBV7-3 and TRBJ1-1 for the parts outside the CDR3, the full variable domain is GAGVSQTPSNKVTEKGKYVELRCDPISGHTALYWYRQSLGQGPEFLIYFQGTGAADDSGLPNDRFFAVRPEGSVSTLKIQRTERGDSAVYLCASSLRGMGDPFFGQGTRLTVV.

In its sample, this clonotype was seen many times. This CDR3 reads CASSLRGGANVLTF. The CDR3 region has the DNA TGTGCCAGCAGTTTAAGGGGGGGGGCCAACGTCCTGACTTTC. This rearrangement joins TRBV27 to TRBJ2-6; D might be TRBD1 (6 bases). Trimming took off 2 bases at V and 4 bases at J, with 6 bases between the two ends. The germline CDR1 and CDR2 sequences are MNHEY and SMNVEV (reference sequence). CDR3 length: 14 residues.

This sequence joins TRBV28 and TRBJ1-1, with 8 positions matching TRBD1. The CDR3 is 13 amino acids. CDR1 and CDR2 (germline): MDHEN, SYDVKM. V was pared by 9 bases and J by 11 bases, with 14 bases of the junction left unmatched. This CDR3 reads CASRTGGRSVAFF. CDR3 nucleotide sequence: TGTGCCAGTAGAACAGGGGGTCGGTCAGTCGCTTTCTTT.